This TCR beta chain was found in a study of response to subunit inactivated influenza vaccine. TCRdb redid the calling of the RT-PCR reads with MiXCR, one entry per CDR3 protein. The sample contains roughly 630,000 distinct CDR3 sequences, less than 15% of which appear only once. The germline V gene encodes CDR1 SGHRS and CDR2 YFSETQ. The V and J ends lost 4 bases and 12 bases, in that order; junction bases with no gene match: 16. This CDR3 spans 15 amino acids. The V call is TRBV5-1, the J call TRBJ2-1; 7 positions agree with TRBD2. The receptor's source is a middle-aged man who received an inactivated influenza vaccine. The source was PBMCs from blood, collected approximately 15 days before vaccination. The CDR3 here is CASSPLGNGGVVQFF. CDR3 coding DNA: TGCGCCAGCAGCCCACTAGGGAATGGGGGGGTTGTGCAGTTCTTC.